A selection of T cell receptor beta chains follows, all from one sample in a study of cytomegalovirus exposure and HLA in healthy donors. Repertoires were generated with immunoSEQ multiplex PCR, while TCRdb's copy carries only in-frame clones and drops some. The table has approximately 150,000 clones, roughly four fifths seen once. Material: PBMCs. The receptors come from a man aged 45-65 years in good health and CMV-seropositive. Both conserved end residues are part of each CDR3. D genes are given only for firm matches. Part of the rows lack a size; the others show once, few, many or a class for expanded clones.

CAISEEGSGNTIYF	TGTGCCATCAGTGAGGAGGGTTCTGGAAACACCATATATTTT	.	TRBV10-3	.	TRBJ1-3	14
CASSLVQATNEKLFF	TGTGCCAGCAGCTTAGTCCAGGCAACTAATGAAAAACTGTTTTTT	once	TRBV7-9	.	TRBJ1-4	15
CASSQGGMGSYNEQFF	TGCGCCAGCAGCCAAGGCGGGATGGGGTCCTACAATGAGCAGTTCTTC	.	TRBV4-3	.	TRBJ2-1	16
CASSQDFGQGAGKTQYF	TGTGCCAGCAGCCAAGATTTTGGTCAGGGTGCGGGGAAGACCCAGTACTTC	.	TRBV14	.	TRBJ2-5	17
CASSLAGREEEKLFF	TGCGCCAGCAGCTTGGCGGGCAGGGAGGAGGAAAAACTGTTTTTT	once	TRBV5-1	.	TRBJ1-4	15
CASSLELMNTEAFF	TGTGCCAGCAGCTTAGAGCTAATGAACACTGAAGCTTTCTTT	.	TRBV7-8	.	TRBJ1-1	14
CASSREASTEAFF	TGTGCCAGCAGCAGGGAGGCGAGCACTGAAGCTTTCTTT	.	TRBV4-2	.	TRBJ1-1	13
CASRLQGDYGYTF	TGTGCCAGCAGGCTTCAAGGAGACTATGGCTACACCTTC	once	TRBV6-6	.	TRBJ1-2	13
CSVQGLEGQYF	TGCAGCGTTCAGGGGTTGGAAGGGCAGTATTTT	once	TRBV29-1	.	TRBJ2-3	11
CASSLITGMNTEAFF	TGTGCCAGCAGTTTAATCACAGGAATGAACACTGAAGCTTTCTTT	.	TRBV28	.	TRBJ1-1	15
CASSLIPGQTNTEAFF	TGTGCCAGCAGCTTAATTCCCGGACAGACGAACACTGAAGCTTTCTTT	.	TRBV7-9	.	TRBJ1-1	16
CASGIGTLDEQYF	TGCGCCAGCGGAATCGGGACACTCGACGAGCAGTACTTC	.	TRBV10-2	.	TRBJ2-7	13
CASSERRWGDGLAGESAGELFF	TGTGCCAGCAGTGAACGCCGGTGGGGGGATGGACTAGCGGGAGAATCGGCCGGGGAGCTGTTTTTT	once	TRBV2	TRBD2	TRBJ2-2	22
CASSEGQGGEKLFF	TGTGCCAGCAGTGAAGGACAGGGAGGTGAAAAACTGTTTTTT	.	TRBV6-1	TRBD1	TRBJ1-4	14
CATSRDTGSQETQYF	TGTGCCACCAGCAGAGATACAGGGTCCCAAGAGACCCAGTACTTC	.	TRBV15	.	TRBJ2-5	15
CASSLTGDGNQPQHF	TGTGCCAGCAGCTTAACGGGGGATGGCAATCAGCCCCAGCATTTT	.	TRBV7-2	.	TRBJ1-5	15
CASSYSQREAGELFF	TGTGCCAGCAGTTACTCGCAGCGGGAGGCCGGGGAGCTGTTTTTT	.	TRBV6-5	TRBD2	TRBJ2-2	15
CASSSRTGGSYNEQFF	TGTGCCAGCAGTTCGCGGACAGGGGGTTCCTACAATGAGCAGTTCTTC	.	TRBV27	TRBD1	TRBJ2-1	16
CASSVVSSGNTGELFF	TGTGCCAGCAGCGTAGTATCTAGCGGGAACACCGGGGAGCTGTTTTTT	once	TRBV9	TRBD2	TRBJ2-2	16
CAISTQGETQYF	TGTGCCATCAGTACCCAGGGAGAGACCCAGTACTTC	.	TRBV10-3	.	TRBJ2-5	12
CSSSLMTGALTPNEQYF	TGTTCCAGCAGCTTAATGACGGGAGCTTTAACACCCAACGAGCAGTACTTC	.	TRBV7-9	.	TRBJ2-7	17
CASSVAGDTGELFF	TGTGCCAGCAGCGTAGCAGGGGACACCGGGGAGCTGTTTTTC	.	TRBV9	.	TRBJ2-2	14
CASSFFRGPSYEQYF	TGTGCCAGCAGCTTTTTCAGGGGGCCCTCCTACGAGCAGTACTTC	once	TRBV7-2	TRBD1	TRBJ2-7	15
CASSLLGEASYEQYF	TGTGCCAGCAGTTTACTAGGGGAGGCATCCTACGAGCAGTACTTC	.	TRBV27	.	TRBJ2-7	15
CASSLWGLNQPQHF	TGTGCCAGCAGCTTGTGGGGGCTTAATCAGCCCCAGCATTTT	.	TRBV5-4	.	TRBJ1-5	14
CASSPGGSVYEQYF	TGCGCCAGCAGTCCGGGAGGTTCAGTCTACGAGCAGTACTTC	.	TRBV5-1	TRBD2	TRBJ2-7	14
CASSSGTGDGNQPQHF	TGTGCCAGCAGCTCCGGGACAGGGGACGGCAATCAGCCCCAGCATTTT	.	TRBV2	TRBD1	TRBJ1-5	16
CASRYGRLAGDNEQFF	TGTGCCAGCAGGTACGGTCGACTAGCGGGAGATAATGAGCAGTTCTTC	.	TRBV28	TRBD2	TRBJ2-1	16
CASSDVGDIEEQYF	TGTGCCAGCAGCGATGTGGGAGACATAGAGGAGCAGTACTTC	.	TRBV7-2	.	TRBJ2-7	14
CASSVGSGKPNYGYTF	TGTGCCAGCAGCGTAGGATCGGGGAAACCTAACTATGGCTACACCTTC	once	TRBV9	.	TRBJ1-2	16
CASSLNRVDTQYF	TGTGCCAGCAGCTTAAATAGAGTAGATACGCAGTATTTT	few	TRBV7-2	.	TRBJ2-3	13